This is a list of T cell receptor beta chains from one sample in a study of long-term antiretroviral therapy in people with HIV. Sequencing was performed with immunoSEQ multiplex PCR; in TCRdb, only in-frame clones are kept and a portion is missing. The table lists about 25,000 clones, approximately 95% of them singletons. The sample consisted of unsorted PBMCs, taken 7.6 years after starting antiretroviral therapy. These receptors came from a woman in her 40s with HIV. Each CDR3 is given with its conserved first and last residue. The order of the fields is J gene, V gene, D gene, clone size, CDR3 DNA, CDR3 protein. The D gene is left open where the match is weak. The listing skips clone size in some rows; elsewhere it reads once, few, many or a size class.

>TRBJ2-1|TRBV6-5|TRBD1|.
TGTGCCAGCAGTTACGGGGACAGGGGTATCAATGAGCAGTTCTTC
CASSYGDRGINEQFF
>TRBJ1-1|TRBV11-2|.|.
TGTGCCAGCAGCTTAGACACAGGCACTGAAGCTTTCTTT
CASSLDTGTEAFF
>TRBJ1-2|TRBV19|.|once
TGTGCCAGTAGTATAGCGGCAGGGGCGACCGCCCGTAGTGGCTACACCTTC
CASSIAAGATARSGYTF
>TRBJ2-5|TRBV10-3|TRBD2|.
TGTGCCATCAATACCGGGACTAGCGAAGAGACCCAGTACTTC
CAINTGTSEETQYF
>TRBJ2-7|TRBV6-5|.|.
TGTGCCAGCTGTCCCCGGGACTGGGCCTACGAGCAGTACTTC
CASCPRDWAYEQYF
>TRBJ1-6|TRBV5-6|TRBD1|.
TGTGCCAGCAGCTACCCAAGGGGGCAGAATTCACCCCTCCACTTT
CASSYPRGQNSPLHF
>TRBJ1-5|TRBV5-6|.|.
TGTGCCAGCAGCTTAATGGGCAACAATCAGCCCCAGCATTTT
CASSLMGNNQPQHF
>TRBJ2-1|TRBV29-1|.|.
TGCAGCGTGGGCTCAAATGAGCAGTTCTTC
CSVGSNEQFF
>TRBJ1-6|TRBV7-9|.|.
TGTGCCAGCAGCCCACATCCCGACAGGACTTCACCCCTCCACTTT
CASSPHPDRTSPLHF
>TRBJ2-5|TRBV15|TRBD2|.
TGTGCCACCCGCCGGGGGGACTCCGGTCGCTCGGGAGAGACCCAGTACTTC
CATRRGDSGRSGETQYF
>TRBJ1-1|TRBV29-1|.|.
TGCAGCGTCCCAATATCTGGGGCAGGGACCACTGAAGCTTTCTTT
CSVPISGAGTTEAFF
>TRBJ1-5|TRBV18|.|.
TGTGCCAGCTCACCAGGGTCAGGGGAGAACCAGCCCCAGCATTTT
CASSPGSGENQPQHF
>TRBJ1-2|TRBV4-3|.|.
TGCGCCAGCAGCCAAGGTCGGACCTTC
CASSQGRTF
>TRBJ2-7|TRBV7-9|.|.
TGTGCCAGCAGCTTTAGGGGTGGGGGACTGCCCTACGAGCAGTACTTT
CASSFRGGGLPYEQYF
>TRBJ1-1|TRBV2|.|once
TGTGCCAGCAGTGATCGGGGGACGACTGAAGCTTTCTTT
CASSDRGTTEAFF
>TRBJ2-3|TRBV4-1|.|.
TGCGCCAGCAGCCAAGTCGGCGTAGGAACAGATACGCAGTATTTT
CASSQVGVGTDTQYF
>TRBJ1-5|TRBV6-5|.|.
TGTGCCAGCAGTTACAGGGCAGAGAGCAATCAGCCCCAGCATTTT
CASSYRAESNQPQHF
>TRBJ2-1|TRBV7-9|.|.
TGTGCCAGCAGCTTCGGGGGTTGGGGCAATGAGCAGTTCTTC
CASSFGGWGNEQFF
>TRBJ1-2|TRBV4-3|TRBD1|.
TGCGCCAGCAGCCCGCACGGGGGACAGGGCATCTATGGCTACACCTTC
CASSPHGGQGIYGYTF
>TRBJ1-6|TRBV2|TRBD1|.
TGTGCCAGCAACTCTCCTGACAGGGGGAATTCACCCCTCCACTTT
CASNSPDRGNSPLHF
>TRBJ2-1|TRBV19|TRBD1|few
TGTGCCAGTAGTTTAAGTGGGGGTGTAGGACAGGGCGGGTCCCTTGAATCCAATGAGCAGTTCTTC
CASSLSGGVGQGGSLESNEQFF
>TRBJ2-5|TRBV7-2|.|.
TGTGCCAGCAGCTTAGCGAGCGAGAAGTACTTC
CASSLASEKYF
>TRBJ2-2|TRBV4-3|.|.
TGCGCCAGCAGCCAAGACGTAGGGACCGGGGAGCTGTTTTTT
CASSQDVGTGELFF
>TRBJ1-6|TRBV2|.|.
TGTGCCAGCAGTAGGGGGACGACCGCTAATTCACCCCTCCACTTT
CASSRGTTANSPLHF
>TRBJ2-7|TRBV7-9|.|.
TGTGCCAGCAGCTTAGGGGGGACGTCCGGGGAGCAGTACTTC
CASSLGGTSGEQYF
>TRBJ1-2|TRBV30|.|.
TGTGCCTGGAGTGTACGAAGGGGTTATGGCTACACCTTC
CAWSVRRGYGYTF
>TRBJ2-1|TRBV7-2|TRBD1|.
TGTGCCAGCAGCTTAGACAGGGGGCGTGGGAATGAGCAGTTCTTC
CASSLDRGRGNEQFF
>TRBJ2-2|TRBV19|.|.
TGTGCCAGTAGTACTGGGACAATCGGGGAGCTGTTTTTT
CASSTGTIGELFF
>TRBJ1-6|TRBV4-1|TRBD1|.
TGCGCCAGCAGCCAATACAGGGGGAATTCACCCCTCCACTTT
CASSQYRGNSPLHF
>TRBJ1-2|TRBV25-1|TRBD1|.
TGTGCCAGCAGTGGATGGACAGGGGGCAGCTATGGCTACACCTTC
CASSGWTGGSYGYTF
>TRBJ1-2|TRBV7-2|TRBD1|once
TGTGCCAGCAGCCGGGACAGGGCTGTTTACGGCTACACCTTC
CASSRDRAVYGYTF
>TRBJ1-2|TRBV27|.|.
TGTGCCAGCAGCCTTTACCCGGAGGGTGACTATGGCTACACCTTC
CASSLYPEGDYGYTF
>TRBJ2-1|TRBV5-5|TRBD2|.
TGTGCCAGCAGGTCCCGGGGCGGGGGGGCCTACAATGAGCAGTTCTTC
CASRSRGGGAYNEQFF
>TRBJ2-5|TRBV27|.|.
TGTGCCAGCAGTTCCCTCGGTCTGTTCGAGACCCAGTACTTC
CASSSLGLFETQYF
>TRBJ1-1|TRBV10-1|.|.
TGCGCCAGCAGTGAGCCGGGAAAAACTGAAGCTTTCTTT
CASSEPGKTEAFF
>TRBJ1-6|TRBV7-9|.|.
TGTGCCAGCAGCTCCCAATCATTGGGTGGTTCACCCCTCCACTTT
CASSSQSLGGSPLHF
>TRBJ2-3|TRBV6-6|.|.
TGTGCCAGCAGCCCCAGACATAGCACAGATACGCAGTATTTT
CASSPRHSTDTQYF
>TRBJ1-2|TRBV6-1|.|.
TGTGCCACTGCGAAGGGGGGACTCTATGGCTACACCTTC
CATAKGGLYGYTF
>TRBJ1-2|TRBV10-3|TRBD1|.
TGTGCCATCAGTGATACACAGGGGATTAACTATGGCTACACCTTC
CAISDTQGINYGYTF
>TRBJ1-2|TRBV4-1|.|.
TGCGCCAGCAGCCAAGATAGGTCCGCGACTTCACGCTTC
CASSQDRSATSRF
>TRBJ1-6|TRBV18|.|.
TGTGCCAGCTCAAGGACACGCGGGGATTCACCCCTCCACTTT
CASSRTRGDSPLHF
>TRBJ2-7|TRBV30|TRBD1|.
TGTGCCTGGAGTTTGGGACAGGGGGGACACGAGCAGTACTTC
CAWSLGQGGHEQYF
>TRBJ1-2|TRBV6-5|.|.
TGTGCCAGCAGTTACGGACGGGGCTACACCTTC
CASSYGRGYTF
>TRBJ1-1|TRBV16|.|.
TGTGCCAGCAGCCAGCGCTACGGACAGTCGAACACTGAAGCTTTCTTT
CASSQRYGQSNTEAFF
>TRBJ1-5|TRBV6-5|TRBD1|.
TGTGCCAGCAGTTTTACAGGGGGCCGACAGCCCCAGCATTTT
CASSFTGGRQPQHF
>TRBJ2-3|TRBV2|.|.
TGTGCCAGCAGTCCACCCCCAGATACGCAGTATTTT
CASSPPPDTQYF
>TRBJ1-5|TRBV5-1|.|once
TGCGCCAGCAGCCTAGACGGTCGGGGCGGCAATCAGCCCCAGCATTTT
CASSLDGRGGNQPQHF
>TRBJ2-1|TRBV25-1|.|.
TGTGCCAGCAGGGGGGAGAGCTCCTCCAATGAGCAGTTCTTC
CASRGESSSNEQFF
>TRBJ2-2|TRBV11-2|.|.
TGTGCCAGCAGCTTAGGCGGGATCACCGGGGAGCTGTTTTTT
CASSLGGITGELFF
>TRBJ2-7|TRBV27|TRBD1|.
TGTGCCAGCAGTGCTCAGGGGGCTTACGAGCAGTACTTC
CASSAQGAYEQYF
>TRBJ1-1|TRBV7-3|TRBD1|.
TGTGCCAGCAGCCCGGGAGGACAGGGGAGCACTGAAGCTTTCTTT
CASSPGGQGSTEAFF
>TRBJ2-2|TRBV5-1|TRBD1|.
TGCGCCAGCAGCGAACAGGGGACGGCCGGGGAGCTGTTTTTT
CASSEQGTAGELFF
>TRBJ1-4|TRBV7-2|.|.
TGTGCCAGCAGCTTTAATGAAAAACTGTTTTTT
CASSFNEKLFF
>TRBJ2-3|TRBV5-1|.|.
TGCGCCAGCAGCGACTTAGGATCGTACACAGATACGCAGTATTTT
CASSDLGSYTDTQYF
>TRBJ2-3|TRBV4-1|.|.
TGCGCCAGCAGCCAAGATCGGGGCACAGATACGCAGTATTTT
CASSQDRGTDTQYF